The present T cell receptor beta chain was sequenced within a study of cytomegalovirus exposure and HLA in healthy donors. 13 Jbeta primers and 60 Vbeta primers were used for the PCR. TCRdb's table, derived via immunoSEQ multiplex PCR, lists solely in-frame clones and lacks some. The sample consists of about 92,000 clones, 65% to 80% of them appearing once. Sample: PBMCs. This receptor was obtained from a woman aged 18-29 years in good health and CMV-seropositive.

The CDR3 spells CASSGGGLQGEQFF. Written as DNA, the CDR3 is TGTGCCAGTAGCGGGGGGGGCCTACAGGGAGAGCAGTTCTTC. J is TRBJ2-1 and V is TRBV11-3; 11 bases map to TRBD2. Germline V gives CDR1 SGHNT, CDR2 YENEEA. V lost 9 bases, J lost 10 bases, and 11 bases stayed unmatched. CDR3 length: 14 residues.